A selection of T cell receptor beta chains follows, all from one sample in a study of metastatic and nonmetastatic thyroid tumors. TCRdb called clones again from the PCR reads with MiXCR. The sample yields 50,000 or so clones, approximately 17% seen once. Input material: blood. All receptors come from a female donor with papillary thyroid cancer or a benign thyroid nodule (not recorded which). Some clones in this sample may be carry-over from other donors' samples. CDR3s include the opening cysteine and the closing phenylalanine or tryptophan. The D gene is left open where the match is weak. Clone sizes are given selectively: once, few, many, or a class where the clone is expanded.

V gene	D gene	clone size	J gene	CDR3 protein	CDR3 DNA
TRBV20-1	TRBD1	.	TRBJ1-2	CSARDGTGVDYGYTF	TGCAGTGCTAGAGATGGGACAGGGGTGGACTATGGCTACACCTTC
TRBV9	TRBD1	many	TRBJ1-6	CASSASGQGVRSPLHF	TGTGCCAGCAGCGCGTCGGGACAGGGAGTAAGGTCACCCCTCCACTTT
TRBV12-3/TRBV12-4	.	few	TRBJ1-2	CASSSLLGAVNYGYTF	TGTGCCAGCAGTTCCCTTTTGGGTGCGGTGAACTATGGCTACACCTTC
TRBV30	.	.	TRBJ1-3	CAWSGLRNTIYF	TGTGCCTGGAGTGGATTGAGAAACACCATATATTTT
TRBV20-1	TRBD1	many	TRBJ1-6	CSARDPLRGQESPLHF	TGCAGTGCTAGAGATCCATTGAGGGGGCAGGAGTCACCCCTCCACTTT
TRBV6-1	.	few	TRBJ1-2	CASSETRRSDGYTF	TGTGCCAGCAGCGAAACCCGGAGGAGCGATGGCTACACCTTC
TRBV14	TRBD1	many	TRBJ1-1	CASRGTVGTEAFF	TGTGCCAGCAGAGGGACAGTTGGGACTGAAGCTTTCTTT
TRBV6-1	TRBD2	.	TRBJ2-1	CASIPGLAGYEQFF	TGTGCCAGCATACCGGGACTAGCGGGATATGAGCAGTTCTTC
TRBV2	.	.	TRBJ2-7	CASRAVTQSPYEQYF	TGTGCCAGCAGAGCCGTGACCCAGTCGCCCTACGAGCAGTACTTC
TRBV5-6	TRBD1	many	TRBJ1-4	CASSDGQGVYEKLFF	TGTGCCAGCAGCGACGGACAGGGCGTTTACGAAAAACTGTTTTTT
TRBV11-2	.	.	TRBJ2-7	CASSYHGAREQYF	TGTGCCAGCAGCTACCACGGGGCTCGAGAGCAGTACTTC
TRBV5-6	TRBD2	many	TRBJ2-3	CASRLAGGYTDTQYF	TGTGCCAGCAGGTTAGCGGGAGGGTACACAGATACGCAGTATTTT
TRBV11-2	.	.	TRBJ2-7	CASIDIVTYEQYF	TGTGCCAGCATCGACATAGTGACCTACGAGCAGTACTTC
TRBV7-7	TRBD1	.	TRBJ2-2	CASSPVGQPTVELFF	TGTGCTAGCAGCCCTGTGGGACAGCCGACCGTGGAGCTGTTTTTT
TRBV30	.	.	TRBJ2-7	CSWRFVSNEQYF	TGTTCCTGGAGATTTGTGTCGAACGAGCAGTACTTC
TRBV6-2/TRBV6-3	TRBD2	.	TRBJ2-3	CASSYLRVAGGTPTQYF	TGTGCCAGCAGTTACCTCAGGGTAGCGGGAGGGACACCGACGCAGTATTTT
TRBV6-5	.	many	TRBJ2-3	CASSYSGGSSTDTQYF	TGTGCCAGCAGTTACTCAGGCGGGTCTAGCACAGATACGCAGTATTTT
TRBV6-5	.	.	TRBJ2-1	CASSYSGEVPANEQFF	TGTGCCAGCAGTTACTCAGGGGAGGTTCCCGCCAATGAGCAGTTCTTC
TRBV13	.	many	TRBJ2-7	CASSQKKHEQYF	TGTGCCAGCAGCCAGAAAAAACACGAGCAGTACTTC
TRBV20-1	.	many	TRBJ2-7	CSARVRLAYEQYF	TGCAGTGCTAGAGTAAGACTAGCCTACGAGCAGTACTTC
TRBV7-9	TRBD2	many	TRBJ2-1	CASSRKLAGDYNEQFF	TGTGCCAGCAGCAGAAAACTAGCGGGAGATTACAATGAGCAGTTCTTC
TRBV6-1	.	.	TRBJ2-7	CASSESWVYSSYEHYF	TGTGCCAGCAGTGAAAGCTGGGTCTATAGTTCCTACGAGCATTACTTC
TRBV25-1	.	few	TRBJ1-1	CSSSSGGNTEAFF	TGTTCCAGCAGTAGCGGTGGGAACACTGAAGCTTTCTTT
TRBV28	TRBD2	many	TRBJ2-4	CASSLSVRGVGTSKAKNIQYF	TGTGCCAGCAGTTTATCGGTCCGGGGGGTGGGGACTAGCAAGGCCAAAAACATTCAGTACTTC
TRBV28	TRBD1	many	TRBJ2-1	CASSTGTGRDEQFF	TGTGCCAGCAGTACCGGGACAGGCAGGGATGAGCAGTTCTTC
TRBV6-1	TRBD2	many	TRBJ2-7	CASSEAPSGTYEQYF	TGTGCCAGCAGTGAAGCGCCTAGCGGGACCTACGAGCAGTACTTC
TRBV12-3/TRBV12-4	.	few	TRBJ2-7	CASSRSDRTYEQYF	TGTGCCAGCAGCCGTTCGGACAGAACCTACGAGCAGTACTTC
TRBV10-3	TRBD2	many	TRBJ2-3	CAIMGTSGSSNTQYF	TGTGCCATCATGGGGACTAGCGGGAGTTCAAATACGCAGTATTTT
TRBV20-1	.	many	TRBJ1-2	CSARVSRDYGYTF	TGCAGTGCTAGAGTCTCCAGGGACTATGGCTACACCTTC
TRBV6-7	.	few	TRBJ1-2	CASSYSIYIRVVYGYTF	TGTGCCAGCAGTTACTCCATTTACATCAGGGTGGTCTATGGCTACACCTTC
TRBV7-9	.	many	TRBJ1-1	CASSSPGEAFF	TGTGCCAGCAGCTCCCCAGGGGAAGCTTTCTTT
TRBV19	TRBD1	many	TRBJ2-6	CASSIQTGNGANVLTF	TGTGCCAGTAGTATTCAGACAGGGAATGGGGCCAACGTCCTGACTTTC
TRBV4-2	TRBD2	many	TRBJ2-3	CASSQGLAGDGRTDTQYF	TGTGCCAGCAGCCAAGGCCTAGCGGGAGACGGGCGCACAGATACGCAGTATTTT
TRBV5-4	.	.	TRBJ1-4	CASSFSTGPWGNEKLFF	TGTGCCAGCAGCTTTTCAACGGGTCCTTGGGGTAATGAAAAACTGTTTTTT
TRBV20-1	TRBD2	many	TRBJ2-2	CSAREGTSGFTGELFF	TGCAGTGCTAGGGAGGGCACTAGCGGCTTTACCGGGGAGCTGTTTTTT
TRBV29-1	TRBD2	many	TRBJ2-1	CSVEKVLGLAGPYNEQFF	TGCAGCGTTGAAAAAGTTCTCGGACTAGCGGGACCATACAATGAGCAGTTCTTC